This T cell receptor beta chain originates from a study of OX40 agonist ivuxolimab in advanced cancers. General study results and limits: The study observed clonal expansion of CD4+ and CD8+ blood T cells by week 6 at 0.1 to 3.0 mg/kg.

CDR1 is SGDLS and CDR2 is YYNGEE in the germline V gene. This CDR3 has 16 residues. V was pared by 2 bases and J by 0 bases, with 4 bases of the junction left unmatched. Patients with autoimmune history or systemic immunosuppression were excluded. Comment on this clone: Its antigen is unknown.

The table came from immunoSEQ multiplex PCR; TCRdb's copy has only in-frame clones and leaves some out. The table lists around 66,000 clones, approximately 90% of them singletons. The input for sequencing was CD4+ or CD8+ T cells sorted from blood, taken in a trial of the OX40 agonist ivuxolimab. The chain has TRBV9 and TRBJ2-3, with 9 bases matching TRBD1. This TCR was sampled from an adult with an advanced solid tumor such as melanoma, head and neck, liver or kidney cancer. The CDR3 protein is CASSVGQGISTDTQYF. The CDR3 nucleotides read TGTGCCAGCAGCGTGGGACAGGGAATAAGCACAGATACGCAGTATTTT.